This T cell receptor beta chain is drawn from a study of T-cell memory formation after mild COVID-19. Study-wide results and limits: Within pre-infection memory, some responding clones were found, suggesting cross-reactive memory joined.

From germline, CDR1 is LGHNA and CDR2 YNFKEQ. The V end was cut by 0 bases, the J end by 4 bases, with 12 bases between. The CDR3 consists of 15 residues. This clonotype was found a few times. Its antigen is currently unknown. TCRdb independently ran MiXCR on the 5' RACE reads; one entry per CDR3 protein. The sample carries roughly 240,000 distinct CDR3 sequences, around 16% recorded once. The V call is TRBV4-2, the J call TRBJ1-1; D is undetermined. This clonotype was obtained from a man aged 18 to 29 who had mild COVID-19 (a few samples of this study predate the infection). Cell type and time point are not known. What was sequenced was PBMCs or a T cell subset sorted from them (not recorded which). The CDR3 is CASSQEGYGSTEAFF. The DNA of the CDR3 is TGTGCCAGCAGCCAAGAAGGTTATGGCAGCACTGAAGCTTTCTTT.